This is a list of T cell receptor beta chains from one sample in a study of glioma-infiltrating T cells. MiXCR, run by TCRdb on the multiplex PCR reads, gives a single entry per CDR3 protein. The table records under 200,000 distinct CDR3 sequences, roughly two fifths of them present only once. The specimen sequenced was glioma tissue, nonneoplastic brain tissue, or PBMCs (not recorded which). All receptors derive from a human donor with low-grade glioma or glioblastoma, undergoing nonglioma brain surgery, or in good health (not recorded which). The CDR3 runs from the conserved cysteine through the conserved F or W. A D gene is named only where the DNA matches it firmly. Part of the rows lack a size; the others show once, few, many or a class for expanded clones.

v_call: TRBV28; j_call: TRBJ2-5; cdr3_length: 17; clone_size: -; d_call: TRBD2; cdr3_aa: CASRLPGLAGEGETQYF; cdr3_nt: TGTGCCAGCAGATTACCGGGACTAGCGGGAGAGGGGGAGACCCAGTACTTC
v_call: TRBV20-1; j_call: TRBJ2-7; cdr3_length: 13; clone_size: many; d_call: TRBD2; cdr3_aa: CSVWGTSASQQYF; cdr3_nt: TGCAGTGTCTGGGGGACTAGCGCTTCCCAGCAGTACTTC
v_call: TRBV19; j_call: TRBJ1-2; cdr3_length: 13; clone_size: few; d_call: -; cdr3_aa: CASSIRLDTGYTF; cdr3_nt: TGTGCCAGTAGTATCCGACTGGATACGGGCTACACCTTC
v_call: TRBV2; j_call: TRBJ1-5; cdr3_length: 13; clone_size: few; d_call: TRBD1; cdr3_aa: CASGADRDQPQHF; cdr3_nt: TGTGCCAGCGGGGCGGACAGGGACCAGCCCCAGCATTTT
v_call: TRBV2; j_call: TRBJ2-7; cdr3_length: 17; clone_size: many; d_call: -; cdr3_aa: CASSDFGESLRFNEQYF; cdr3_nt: TGTGCCAGCAGTGATTTTGGGGAAAGCTTAAGATTCAACGAGCAGTACTTC
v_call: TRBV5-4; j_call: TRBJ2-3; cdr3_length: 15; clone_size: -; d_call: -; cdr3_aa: CASSSSGLWTDTQYF; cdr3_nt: TGTGCCAGCAGCTCCTCGGGACTTTGGACAGATACGCAGTATTTT
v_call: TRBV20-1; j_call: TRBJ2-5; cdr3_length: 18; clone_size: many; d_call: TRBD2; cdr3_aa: CSASPAGTSGLGWETQYF; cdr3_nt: TGCAGTGCTAGTCCCGCCGGGACTAGCGGGTTGGGATGGGAGACCCAGTACTTC
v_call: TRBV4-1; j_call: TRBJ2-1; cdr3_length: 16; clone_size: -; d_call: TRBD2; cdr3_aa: CASRRGVGSGSYEQFF; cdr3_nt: TGCGCCAGCAGGCGGGGGGTTGGTAGCGGGAGCTATGAGCAGTTCTTC
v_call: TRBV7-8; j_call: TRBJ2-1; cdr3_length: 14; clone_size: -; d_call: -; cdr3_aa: CASSVDGPGNEQFF; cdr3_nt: TGTGCCAGCAGTGTCGATGGGCCGGGAAATGAGCAGTTCTTC
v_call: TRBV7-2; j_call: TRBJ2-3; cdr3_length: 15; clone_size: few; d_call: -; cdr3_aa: CASSPPGSGTDTQYF; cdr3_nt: TGTGCCAGCAGCCCACCCGGCAGTGGCACAGATACGCAGTATTTT
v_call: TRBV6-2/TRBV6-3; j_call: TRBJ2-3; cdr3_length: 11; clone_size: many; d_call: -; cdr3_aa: CASSYLDTQYF; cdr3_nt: TGTGCCAGCAGTTACTTAGATACGCAGTATTTT
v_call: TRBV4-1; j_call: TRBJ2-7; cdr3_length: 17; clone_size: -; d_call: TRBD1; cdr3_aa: CASSQPFGDSRNYEQYF; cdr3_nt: TGCGCCAGCAGCCAGCCTTTCGGGGACAGTAGGAACTACGAGCAGTACTTC
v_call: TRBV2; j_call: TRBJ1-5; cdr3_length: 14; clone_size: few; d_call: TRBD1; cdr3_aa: CASRPQGLSQPQHF; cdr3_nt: TGTGCCAGCAGGCCACAGGGGTTGTCGCAGCCCCAGCATTTT
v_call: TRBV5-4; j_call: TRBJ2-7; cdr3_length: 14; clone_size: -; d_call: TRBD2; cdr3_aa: CASSTAGGPSEQYF; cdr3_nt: TGTGCCAGCAGCACTGCGGGAGGGCCCTCCGAGCAGTACTTC
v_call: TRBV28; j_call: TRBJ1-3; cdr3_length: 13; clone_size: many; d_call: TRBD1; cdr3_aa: CASQGGVGNTIYF; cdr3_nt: TGTGCCAGCCAGGGGGGGGTCGGAAACACCATATATTTT
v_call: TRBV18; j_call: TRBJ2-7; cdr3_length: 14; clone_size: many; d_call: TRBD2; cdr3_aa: CASSPPGTSFEQYF; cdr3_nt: TGTGCCAGCTCACCACCGGGGACTAGTTTCGAGCAGTACTTC
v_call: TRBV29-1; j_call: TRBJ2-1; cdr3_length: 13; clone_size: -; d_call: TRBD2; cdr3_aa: CSVRTSGSSEQFF; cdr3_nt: TGCAGCGTTAGGACTAGCGGGAGTAGTGAGCAGTTCTTC
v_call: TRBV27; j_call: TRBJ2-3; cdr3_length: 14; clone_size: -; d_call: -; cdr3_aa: CASSFGKNTDTQYF; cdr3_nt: TGTGCCAGCAGTTTCGGAAAAAACACAGATACGCAGTATTTT
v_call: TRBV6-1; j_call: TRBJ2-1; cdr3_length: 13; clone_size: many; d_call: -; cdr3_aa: CASKVRGIIEQFF; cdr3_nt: TGTGCCAGTAAGGTCCGCGGGATAATTGAGCAGTTCTTC
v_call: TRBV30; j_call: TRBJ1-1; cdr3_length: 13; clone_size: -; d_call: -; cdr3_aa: CAFKGQLNTEAFF; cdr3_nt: TGTGCCTTTAAAGGACAGTTGAACACTGAAGCTTTCTTT
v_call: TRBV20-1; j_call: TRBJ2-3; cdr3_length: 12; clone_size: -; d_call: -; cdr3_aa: CSAFSVGDTQYF; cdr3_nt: TGCAGTGCTTTTAGTGTCGGAGATACGCAGTATTTT
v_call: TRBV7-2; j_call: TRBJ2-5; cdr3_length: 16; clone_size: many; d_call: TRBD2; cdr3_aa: CASSLAPGLGTETQYF; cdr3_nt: TGTGCCAGCAGCTTAGCCCCGGGACTAGGGACAGAGACCCAGTACTTC
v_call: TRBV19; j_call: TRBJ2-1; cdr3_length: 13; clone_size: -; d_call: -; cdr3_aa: CATLIPTYNEQFF; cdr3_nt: TGTGCCACCCTAATCCCCACCTACAATGAGCAGTTCTTC
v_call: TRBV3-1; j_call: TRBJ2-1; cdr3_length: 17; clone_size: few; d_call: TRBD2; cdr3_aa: CASSQLSSGSSYNEQFF; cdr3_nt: TGTGCCAGCAGCCAACTCTCTAGCGGGAGCTCCTACAATGAGCAGTTCTTC
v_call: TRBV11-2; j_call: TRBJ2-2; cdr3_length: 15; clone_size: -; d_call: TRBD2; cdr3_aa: CASSLEASGTGELFF; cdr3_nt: TGTGCCAGCAGCTTAGAAGCTAGCGGGACCGGGGAGCTGTTTTTT
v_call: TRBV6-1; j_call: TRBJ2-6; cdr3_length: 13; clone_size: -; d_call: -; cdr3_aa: CASVGRGANVLTF; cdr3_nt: TGTGCCAGCGTAGGGAGAGGGGCCAACGTCCTGACTTTC
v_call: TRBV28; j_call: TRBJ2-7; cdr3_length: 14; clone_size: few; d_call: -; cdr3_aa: CASSLGQDIYEQYF; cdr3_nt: TGTGCCAGCAGTTTAGGGCAGGATATATACGAGCAGTACTTC
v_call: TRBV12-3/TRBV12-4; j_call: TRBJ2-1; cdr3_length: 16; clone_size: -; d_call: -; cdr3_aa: CASTAPWARVKNEQFF; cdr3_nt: TGTGCCAGCACGGCCCCATGGGCTAGGGTAAAGAATGAGCAGTTCTTC
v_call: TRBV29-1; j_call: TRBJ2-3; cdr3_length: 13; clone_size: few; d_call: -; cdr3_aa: CSVRPTSTDTQYF; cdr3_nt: TGCAGCGTTCGGCCGACTAGCACAGATACGCAGTATTTT
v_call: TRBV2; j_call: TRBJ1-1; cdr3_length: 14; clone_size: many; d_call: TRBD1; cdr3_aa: CASSDLQGDTEAFF; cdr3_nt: TGTGCCAGCAGTGATCTACAGGGGGACACTGAAGCTTTCTTT
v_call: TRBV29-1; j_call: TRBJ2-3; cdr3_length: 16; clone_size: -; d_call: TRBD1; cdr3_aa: CSGTGWDRGVTDTQYF; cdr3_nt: TGCAGCGGAACAGGATGGGACAGGGGGGTCACAGATACGCAGTATTTT
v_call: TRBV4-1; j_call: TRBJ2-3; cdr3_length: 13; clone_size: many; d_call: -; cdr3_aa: CASGAGSGDTQYF; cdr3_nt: TGCGCCAGCGGAGCAGGGAGTGGGGATACGCAGTATTTT
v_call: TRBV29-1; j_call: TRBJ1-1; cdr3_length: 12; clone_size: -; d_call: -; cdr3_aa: CSVESGATEAFF; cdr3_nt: TGCAGCGTTGAGTCCGGGGCCACTGAAGCTTTCTTT
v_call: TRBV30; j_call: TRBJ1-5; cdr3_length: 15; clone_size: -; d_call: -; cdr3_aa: CAWSVLGGGNQPQHF; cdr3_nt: TGTGCCTGGAGTGTACTGGGCGGAGGCAATCAGCCCCAGCATTTT
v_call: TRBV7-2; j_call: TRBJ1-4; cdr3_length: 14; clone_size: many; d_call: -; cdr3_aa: CASSQQTTNEKLFF; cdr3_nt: TGTGCCAGCAGCCAACAGACAACTAATGAAAAACTGTTTTTT
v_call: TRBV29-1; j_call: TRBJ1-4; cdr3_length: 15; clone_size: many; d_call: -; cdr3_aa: CSVDWAGDLDEKLFF; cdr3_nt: TGCAGCGTTGACTGGGCGGGGGATTTGGATGAAAAACTGTTTTTT
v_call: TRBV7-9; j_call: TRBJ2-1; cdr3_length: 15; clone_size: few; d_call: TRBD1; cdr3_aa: CASSPTGGNTYEQFF; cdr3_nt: TGTGCCAGCAGCCCCACAGGGGGGAATACTTATGAGCAGTTCTTC
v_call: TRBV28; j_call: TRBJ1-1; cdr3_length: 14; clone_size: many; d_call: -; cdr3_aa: CAFRPAGMNTEAFF; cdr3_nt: TGTGCCTTTCGTCCAGCGGGGATGAACACTGAAGCTTTCTTT
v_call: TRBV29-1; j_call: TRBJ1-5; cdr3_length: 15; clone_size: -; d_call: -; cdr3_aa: CSVTGGEYSNQPQHF; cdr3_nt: TGCAGCGTTACTGGGGGCGAGTATAGCAATCAGCCCCAGCATTTT
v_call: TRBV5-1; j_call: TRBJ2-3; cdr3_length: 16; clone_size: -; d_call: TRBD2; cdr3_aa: CASSSGTSGLTVTQYF; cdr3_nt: TGCGCCAGCAGCTCAGGGACTAGCGGACTCACAGTTACGCAGTATTTT
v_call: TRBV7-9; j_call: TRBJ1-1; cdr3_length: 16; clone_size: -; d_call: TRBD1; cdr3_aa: CASSPSPGQGNTEAFF; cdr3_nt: TGTGCCAGCAGTCCGAGCCCGGGACAGGGGAACACTGAAGCTTTCTTT
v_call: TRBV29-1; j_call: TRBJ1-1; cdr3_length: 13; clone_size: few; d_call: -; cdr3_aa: CSVDKVRGTEAFF; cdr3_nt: TGCAGCGTTGATAAGGTGCGGGGCACTGAAGCTTTCTTT
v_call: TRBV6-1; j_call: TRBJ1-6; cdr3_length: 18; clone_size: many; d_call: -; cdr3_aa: CASSRKQTNAQNNSPLHF; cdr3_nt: TGTGCCAGCAGTCGAAAACAGACCAACGCACAAAATAATTCACCCCTCCACTTT
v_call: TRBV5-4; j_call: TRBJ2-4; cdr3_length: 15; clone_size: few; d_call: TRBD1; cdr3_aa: CASSTPGQGANIQYF; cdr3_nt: TGTGCCAGCAGCACGCCGGGACAGGGTGCGAACATTCAGTACTTC
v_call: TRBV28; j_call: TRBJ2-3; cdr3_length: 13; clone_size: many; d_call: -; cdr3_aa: CASNPGLTDTQYF; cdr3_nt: TGTGCCAGCAATCCAGGGTTAACAGATACGCAGTATTTT
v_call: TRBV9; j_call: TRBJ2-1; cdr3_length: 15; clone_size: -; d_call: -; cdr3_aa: CASSVTRGSYNEQFF; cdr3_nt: TGTGCCAGCAGCGTAACTAGAGGCTCCTACAATGAGCAGTTCTTC
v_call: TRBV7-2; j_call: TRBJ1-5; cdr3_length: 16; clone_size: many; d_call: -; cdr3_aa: CASIMQADSDISAQHF; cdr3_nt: TGTGCCAGCATAATGCAGGCAGACAGCGACATATCAGCCCAGCATTTT
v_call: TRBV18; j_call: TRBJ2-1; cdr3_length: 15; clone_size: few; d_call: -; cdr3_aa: CASSPPESSYNEQFF; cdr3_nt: TGTGCCAGCTCACCACCGGAGAGCTCCTACAATGAGCAGTTCTTC
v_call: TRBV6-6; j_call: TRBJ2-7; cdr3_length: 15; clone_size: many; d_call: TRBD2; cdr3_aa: CASSYSASGSYEQYF; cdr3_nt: TGTGCCAGCAGTTACTCGGCAAGCGGGAGCTACGAGCAGTACTTC
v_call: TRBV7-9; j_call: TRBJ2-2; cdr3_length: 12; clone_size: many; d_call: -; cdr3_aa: CASSKDTGELFF; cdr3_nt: TGTGCCAGCAGCAAAGACACCGGGGAGCTGTTTTTT
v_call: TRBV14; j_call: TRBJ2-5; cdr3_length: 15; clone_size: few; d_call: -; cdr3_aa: CASSRLDGNQETQYF; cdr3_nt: TGTGCCAGCAGTCGACTCGACGGGAATCAAGAGACCCAGTACTTC
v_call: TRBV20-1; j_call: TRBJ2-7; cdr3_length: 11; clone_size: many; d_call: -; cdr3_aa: CSVFRGREQYF; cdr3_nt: TGCAGTGTTTTCCGAGGTCGCGAGCAGTACTTC
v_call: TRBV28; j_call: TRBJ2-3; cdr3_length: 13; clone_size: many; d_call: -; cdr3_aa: CASSPQGADTQYF; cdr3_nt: TGTGCCAGCAGTCCTCAAGGGGCAGATACGCAGTATTTT
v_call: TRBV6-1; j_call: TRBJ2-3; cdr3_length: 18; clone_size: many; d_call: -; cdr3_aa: CASRGPTVWARNTDTQYF; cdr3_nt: TGTGCCAGCAGGGGGCCTACCGTTTGGGCCCGGAACACAGATACGCAGTATTTT
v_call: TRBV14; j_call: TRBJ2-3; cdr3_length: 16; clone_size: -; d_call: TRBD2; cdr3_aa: CASSQDSGRAPDTQYF; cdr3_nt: TGTGCCAGCAGCCAGGATAGCGGGAGGGCCCCAGATACGCAGTATTTT
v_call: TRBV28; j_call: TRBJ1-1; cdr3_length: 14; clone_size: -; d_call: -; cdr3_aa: CASSPAGGNTEAFF; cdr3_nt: TGTGCCAGCAGCCCCGCGGGGGGTAATACTGAAGCTTTCTTT
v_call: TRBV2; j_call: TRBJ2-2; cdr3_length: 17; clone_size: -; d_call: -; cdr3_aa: CASSEITRFSNTGELFF; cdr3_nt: TGTGCCAGCAGTGAAATTACGAGGTTTTCAAACACCGGGGAGCTGTTTTTT
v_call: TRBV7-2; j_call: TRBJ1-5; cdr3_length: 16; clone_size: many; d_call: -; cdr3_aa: CASSLLAGFLNQPQHF; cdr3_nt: TGTGCCAGCAGCTTACTGGCAGGGTTCCTAAATCAGCCCCAGCATTTT
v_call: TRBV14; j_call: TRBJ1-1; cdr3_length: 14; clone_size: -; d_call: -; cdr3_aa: CASSLNRRRTEALF; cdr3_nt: TGTGCCAGCAGCCTAAACAGGAGGCGGACTGAAGCTTTGTTT
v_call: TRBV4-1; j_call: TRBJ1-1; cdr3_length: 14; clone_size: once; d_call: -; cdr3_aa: CASIPLFTGTEAFF; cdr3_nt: TGCGCCAGCATCCCCCTATTTACGGGCACTGAAGCTTTCTTT